The 20 T cell receptor beta chains below were found in one sample sequenced in a study of graft-versus-host responses after intestinal transplantation. Their recognized antigens are unknown. TCRdb's copy holds only in-frame clones and misses some; the assay was immunoSEQ multiplex PCR. There are about 110,000 clones in the sample; approximately 88% occur only once, and 0.6% to 0.8% lies in the top ten. This specimen was unstimulated CD4+ T cells sorted from spleen or lymph node cells, taken before transplant. The origin of the receptors is a human donor who was the organ donor for an intestinal transplant.

The chain is built from TRBV9 and TRBJ2-5; tentative D call: TRBD1 (6 bases). Trimming took off 4 bases at V and 4 bases at J, with 14 bases between the two ends. Germline V CDR1 and CDR2: SGDLS, YYNGEE. The CDR3 totals 14 residues. CDR3 loop: CASSPEQGRETQYF. The CDR3 nucleotides are TGTGCCAGCAGCCCAGAGCAGGGGCGAGAGACCCAGTACTTC.

The CDR3 sequence: CASSPLAGSTDTQYF. DNA for the CDR3: TGTGCCAGCAGCCCTCTAGCGGGGAGCACAGATACGCAGTATTTT. This sequence joins TRBV7-3 and TRBJ2-3; TRBD2 agrees at 9 bases. Trimming at V came to 5 bases and at J to 0 bases, leaving 3 bases not matched to a gene. Per the germline V gene, CDR1 is SGHTA and CDR2 is FQGTGA. This CDR3 contains 15 residues.

The CDR3 reads CASSQDYGRKIYEQYF. The CDR3 region has the DNA TGCGCCAGCAGCCAAGACTATGGACGCAAAATCTACGAGCAGTACTTC. The chain combines TRBV4-1 with TRBJ2-7; D unresolved. The CDR3 sequence is 16 residues long. V dropped 0 bases and J dropped 3 bases, with 15 bases sitting between them. CDR1 MGHRA and CDR2 YSYEKL come from the germline V gene.

The chain employs TRBV5-1 and TRBJ2-1; 9 bases are shared with TRBD2. V shed 3 bases, J shed 8 bases, and the junction held 12 bases outside the gene matches. The CDR3 is made up of 16 amino acids. CDR1 SGHRS and CDR2 YFSETQ come from the germline V gene. CDR3 DNA: TGCGCCAGCAGCTCCCCGGCGGCGGGAGGGCCCCATGAGCAGTTCTTC. Protein: CASSSPAAGGPHEQFF.

V is TRBV2 and J is TRBJ2-7, with no clear D. Germline assignment: CDR1 SNHLY and CDR2 FYNNEI. This CDR3 is built from 13 residues. Trimming removed 0 bases from V and 12 bases from J, with 15 bases in between. CDR3 loop: CASSEATLRRLYF. The CDR3 coding sequence is TGTGCCAGCAGTGAAGCGACCCTAAGAAGACTGTACTTC.

The chain couples TRBV29-1 to TRBJ1-1, with D possibly matching TRBD1 (5 bases). Trimming removed 4 bases from V and 1 base from J, with 10 bases in between. The germline gives CDR1 SQVTM, CDR2 ANQGSEA. This CDR3 has 13 amino acids. CDR3 residues: CSVVRTGNTEAFF. In DNA form, the CDR3 reads TGCAGCGTTGTCCGAACAGGGAACACTGAAGCTTTCTTT.

This chain uses TRBV5-6 with TRBJ1-6; 10 positions match TRBD1. The CDR3 extends over 15 amino acids. The germline gives CDR1 SGHDT, CDR2 YYEEEE. V trimming: 5 bases; J trimming: 9 bases; junction bases outside the gene matches: 8. CDR3 in amino acids: CASRLRDRGSSPLHF. The CDR3 bases are TGTGCCAGCAGGCTCCGGGACAGGGGAAGTTCACCCCTCCACTTT.

The J gene is TRBJ2-5, the V gene TRBV7-9, with 14 bases lining up with TRBD2. Germline trimming cut 1 base from V and 5 bases from J; bases unmatched to any gene: 12. CDR1 is SEHNR and CDR2 is FQNEAQ in the germline V gene (reference sequence). The CDR3 loop spans 19 amino acids. The CDR3 loop reads CASSLDHPGLAGVGETQYF. The CDR3 DNA is TGTGCCAGCAGCTTAGATCACCCGGGACTAGCGGGAGTCGGGGAGACCCAGTACTTC.

This rearrangement joins TRBV18 to TRBJ2-6; D not resolved. The V end was cut by 1 base, the J end by 0 bases, with 4 bases between. The germline CDR1 and CDR2 sequences are KGHSH and LQKENI. This CDR3 region has 15 residues. The CDR3 region is CASSPLSSGANVLTF. The CDR3 nucleotides are TGTGCCAGCTCACCACTGAGCTCTGGGGCCAACGTCCTGACTTTC. Full variable domain (rest looked up from reference TRBV18 and TRBJ2-6): NAGVMQNPRHLVRRRGQEARLRCSPMKGHSHVYWYRQLPEEGLKFMVYLQKENIIDESGMPKERFSAEFPKEGPSILRIQQVVRGDSAAYFCASSPLSSGANVLTFGAGSRLTVL.

This chain connects TRBV29-1 to TRBJ1-2; 7 nucleotides agree with TRBD1. The CDR3 spans 13 residues. J gave up 2 bases and V 4 bases, and 4 bases lay outside the gene matches. Germline CDR1 reads SQVTM; CDR2 reads ANQGSEA. The CDR3 coding sequence is TGCAGCGTTGGGCAGGGGGGGAACTATGGCTACACCTTC. It is translated as CSVGQGGNYGYTF.

The chain carries TRBV4-1 and TRBJ1-5, with D possibly matching TRBD1 (5 bases). CDR1 and CDR2 (germline): MGHRA, YSYEKL. The CDR3 is made up of 16 amino acids. The V end was cut by 0 bases, the J end by 2 bases, with 11 bases between. The CDR3 DNA is TGCGCCAGCAGCCAAGATGGGGGATTCGGCAATCAGCCCCAGCATTTT. It specifies CASSQDGGFGNQPQHF.

This clone occurred once. The genes are TRBV6-1 and TRBJ1-2, with a tentative D call TRBD1 (5 bases). The ends were cut back, 4 bases at V and 8 bases at J, with 11 bases in the middle. The CDR3 has 12 amino acids. CDR1 and CDR2 from the germline V gene are MNHNS and SASEGT. Written as DNA, the CDR3 is TGTGCCAGCAGTGGGGGACTGTACGGCTACACCTTC. As protein: CASSGGLYGYTF.

The V and J genes are TRBV6-5 and TRBJ1-1; D unresolved. This CDR3 spans 14 amino acids. V shed 0 bases and J shed 1 base, with 6 bases lying between them. From germline, CDR1 is MNHEY and CDR2 SVGAGI. The CDR3 DNA reads as TGTGCCAGCAGTTACTCGCGGGAGAACACTGAAGCTTTCTTT. As protein: CASSYSRENTEAFF.

Worth noting for this clone: At one of its ends the junction is not consistent with the germline gene, which may arise from a read error. CDR3 sequence: CASSGGRTSVKSDMQYF. Written as DNA, the CDR3 is TGTGCCAGCAGCGGAGGAAGGACTAGCGTTAAATCAGATATGCAGTATTTT. The chain joins TRBV9 to TRBJ2-3; TRBD2 matches at 9 bases. Per the germline V gene, CDR1 is SGDLS and CDR2 is YYNGEE. The CDR3 has 17 residues.

This rearrangement joins TRBV4-1 to TRBJ1-2; no clear D gene. The germline CDR1 and CDR2 sequences are MGHRA and YSYEKL. V lost 4 bases and J lost 1, with 13 bases in between. CDR3 length equals 15 residues. The CDR3 nucleotides read TGCGCCAGCAGCCTCTCGACCGACCTTAACTATGGCTACACCTTC. Translation gives CASSLSTDLNYGYTF.

This chain connects TRBV15 to TRBJ1-3; D unclear. Germline V gene sequence: CDR1 LNHNV, CDR2 YYDKDF (reference sequence). This CDR3 has 15 residues. Trimming left V 3 bases short and J 0 bases short, with 9 bases between. The CDR3 region is CATSSGPHSGNTIYF. As DNA, the CDR3 is TGTGCCACCAGCAGTGGGCCCCACTCTGGAAACACCATATATTTT.

The CDR3 region has the DNA TGTGCCAGCAGCGGCTGGACTAGCGGGTACCAAGAGACCCAGTACTTC. This sequence encodes CASSGWTSGYQETQYF. V is TRBV7-2 and J is TRBJ2-5, with 11 bases identical to TRBD2. Trimming took 5 bases from V and 0 from J; bases not matched to a gene: 5. This CDR3 has 16 amino acids. Germline V CDR1 and CDR2: SGHTA, FQGNSA. Based on the CDR3 plus reference TRBV7-2 and TRBJ2-5, the full variable domain is GAGVSQSPSNKVTEKGKDVELRCDPISGHTALYWYRQSLGQGLEFLIYFQGNSAPDKSGLPSDRFSAERTGGSVSTLTIQRTQQEDSAVYLCASSGWTSGYQETQYFGPGTRLLVL.

This rearrangement joins TRBV5-1 to TRBJ2-1; unclear D gene. Germline assignment: CDR1 SGHRS and CDR2 YFSETQ. The V end was cut by 4 bases, the J end by 4 bases, with 9 bases between. The CDR3 contains 13 residues. CDR3 amino acids: CASSTPPYNEQFF. The CDR3 nucleotides are TGCGCCAGCAGCACCCCTCCATACAATGAGCAGTTCTTC.

The CDR3 nucleotides are TGCGCCAGCAGCTCTGGTAGCGGGATCCAGTCGTATACGCAGTATTTT. It encodes CASSSGSGIQSYTQYF. The chain recombines TRBV5-1 with TRBJ2-3; 8 bases agree with TRBD2. Per the germline V gene, CDR1 is SGHRS and CDR2 is YFSETQ. The CDR3 spans 16 residues. V shed 3 bases, J shed 7 bases, and the junction held 13 bases outside the gene matches.

This chain links TRBV2 with TRBJ2-3, with TRBD2 identical over 9 bases. V lost 6 bases, J lost 2 bases, and 6 bases stayed unmatched. The germline gives CDR1 SNHLY, CDR2 FYNNEI. CDR3 size: 15 residues. CDR3 DNA: TGTGCCAGCAGACTCCTAGCGGGGCCCACAGATACGCAGTATTTT. Protein: CASRLLAGPTDTQYF.